These 3 T cell receptor beta chains were all obtained from the same sample, sequenced in a study of blood T cell repertoires in COVID-19. Here immunoSEQ multiplex PCR was the method, and the copy in TCRdb shows in-frame clones only, minus some. The sample has tens of thousands of clones, roughly 85% seen once. Sequences were obtained from peripheral blood. All receptors derive from an elderly man with acute or convalescent COVID-19.

This clone was picked up one time. The gene calls are TRBV6-5 and TRBJ2-7, with 10 bases aligning to TRBD1. CDR3 length: 12 amino acids. Germline V CDR1 and CDR2: MNHEY, SVGAGI. V lost 8 bases to trimming and J lost 8 bases; unmatched junction nucleotides: 6. The CDR3 loop is CASRDRGSQQYF. CDR3 DNA: TGTGCCAGCCGGGACAGGGGATCCCAGCAGTACTTC.

This rearrangement joins TRBV4-2 to TRBJ1-5; D ambiguous. Germline loops: CDR1 LGHNA, CDR2 YNFKEQ. The CDR3 consists of 13 residues. Between the trimmed V and J ends, which lost 0 bases and 7 bases, there was a span of 7 bases. The CDR3 sequence is CASSQDLEQPQHF. The CDR3 region has the DNA TGTGCCAGCAGCCAAGATTTAGAGCAGCCCCAGCATTTT.

The rearrangement uses TRBV7-9 and TRBJ2-7; a weak D match, TRBD2 (6 bases). Germline CDR1 reads SEHNR; CDR2 reads FQNEAQ (reference sequence). The CDR3 contains 14 residues. The V end lost 0 bases, the J end lost 3 bases, and 9 bases lay between the germline ends. This chain's CDR3 is CASSLAARGYEQYF. CDR3 nucleotide sequence: TGTGCCAGCAGCTTAGCCGCGCGGGGCTACGAGCAGTACTTC.